The clone carrying this T cell receptor (beta chain) was observed a handful of times. Its target is not known. The sample is drawn from a study of cytomegalovirus exposure and HLA in healthy donors. The CDR3 covers 14 residues. CDR1 MNHNS and CDR2 SASEGT come from the germline V gene. A multiplex PCR was run with 60 Vbeta primers and 13 Jbeta primers. Libraries were prepared by immunoSEQ multiplex PCR; TCRdb keeps only in-frame clonotypes and omits some of them. The sample shows about 160,000 clones, 80% of them seen only once. General study findings and limits: Prior analysis indicated that the majority of TCR beta V segments exhibited productivity approximately 87% or approximately 30% of the time.

The clonotype was recovered from a male donor in good health and CMV-seropositive. The rearrangement uses TRBV6-1 and TRBJ2-5, with 9 bases matching TRBD2. The J call may be faulty, since TRBJ2-7 better matches the DNA end. Sequences were obtained from PBMCs. The CDR3 sequence is CASSPIAGVYEQYF. In DNA, the CDR3 is TGTGCCAGCAGTCCCATAGCGGGAGTCTACGAGCAGTACTTC.